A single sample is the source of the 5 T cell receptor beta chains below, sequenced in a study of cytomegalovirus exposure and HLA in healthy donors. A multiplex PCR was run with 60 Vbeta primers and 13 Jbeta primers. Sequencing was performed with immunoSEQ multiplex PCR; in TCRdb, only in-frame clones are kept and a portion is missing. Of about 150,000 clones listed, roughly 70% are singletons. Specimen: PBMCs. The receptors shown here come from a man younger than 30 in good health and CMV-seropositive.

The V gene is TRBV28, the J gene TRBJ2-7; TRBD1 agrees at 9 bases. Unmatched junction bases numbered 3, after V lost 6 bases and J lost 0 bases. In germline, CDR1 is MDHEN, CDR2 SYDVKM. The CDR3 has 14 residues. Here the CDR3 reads CASRGQGSSYEQYF. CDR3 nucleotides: TGTGCCAGCAGGGGACAGGGAAGCTCCTACGAGCAGTACTTC.

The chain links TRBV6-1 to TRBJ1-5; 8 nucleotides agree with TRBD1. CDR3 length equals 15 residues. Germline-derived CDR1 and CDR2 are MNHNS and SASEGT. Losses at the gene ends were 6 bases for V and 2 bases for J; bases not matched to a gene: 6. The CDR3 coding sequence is TGTGCCAGCAGATTACAGGGGGAAGGCAATCAGCCCCAGCATTTT. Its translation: CASRLQGEGNQPQHF.

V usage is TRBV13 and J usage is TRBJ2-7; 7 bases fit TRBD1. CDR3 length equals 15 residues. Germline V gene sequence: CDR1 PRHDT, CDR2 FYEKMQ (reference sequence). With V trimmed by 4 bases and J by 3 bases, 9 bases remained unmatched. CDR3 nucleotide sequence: TGTGCCAGCAGCTCCTCTGGGACAGTAAACTACGAGCAGTACTTC. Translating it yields CASSSSGTVNYEQYF.

The DNA of the CDR3 is TGTGCCAGCAAGGGGACAGGGCCTAATGAAAAACTGTTTTTT. It is translated as CASKGTGPNEKLFF. The chain is built from TRBV6-1 and TRBJ1-4; TRBD1 matches 9 bases. Unmatched junction bases numbered 3, after V lost 7 bases and J lost 3 bases. The V gene's germline CDR1 is MNHNS and CDR2 SASEGT. This CDR3 is 14 amino acids long.

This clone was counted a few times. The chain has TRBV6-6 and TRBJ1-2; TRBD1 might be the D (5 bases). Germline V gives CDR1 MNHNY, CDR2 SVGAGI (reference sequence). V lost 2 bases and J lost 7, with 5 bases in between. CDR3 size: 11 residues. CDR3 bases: TGTGCCAGCAGTTACGGGGCTGGCTACACCTTC. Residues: CASSYGAGYTF.